The 32 T cell receptor beta chains presented below share a single source sample, sequenced in a study of cytomegalovirus exposure and HLA in healthy donors. Both 60 Vbeta primers and 13 Jbeta primers went into the PCR. Method: immunoSEQ multiplex PCR; TCRdb's copy keeps in-frame clones and lacks some. There are 40,000 to 45,000 clones in the sample, with over 1.5% held by the top ten. Sequencing was done on a sample of PBMCs. All receptors derive from a woman aged 30 to 39 in good health and CMV-seronegative.

The chain links TRBV5-6 to TRBJ1-5, with TRBD1 matching over 7 bases. Looked up from germline, CDR1 is SGHDT and CDR2 is YYEEEE. After removal of 2 bases from V and 5 bases from J, the junction contained 7 bases not matched to a gene. This CDR3 is 15 amino acids long. CDR3: CASSFRNRGHQPQHF. DNA of the CDR3: TGTGCCAGCAGCTTCCGCAACAGGGGACATCAGCCCCAGCATTTT.

V and J are TRBV16 and TRBJ2-5, with TRBD2 identical over 10 bases. The ends lost 4 bases at V and 5 bases at J; junction bases unmatched: 4. The CDR3 is 14 amino acids. Germline values: CDR1 KGHSY, CDR2 FQNENV. The CDR3 coding sequence is TGTGCCAGCAGCCCCCTAGCGGGAGCGGAGACCCAGTACTTC. This gives the protein CASSPLAGAETQYF. The whole variable domain, remainder taken from reference TRBV16 and TRBJ2-5, is GEEVAQTPKHLVRGEGQKAKLYCAPIKGHSYVFWYQQVLKNEFKFLISFQNENVFDETGMPKERFSAKCLPNSPCSLEIQATKLEDSAVYFCASSPLAGAETQYFGPGTRLLVL.

The chain is built from TRBV29-1 and TRBJ1-1; D is perhaps TRBD1 (5 bases). The V end was cut by 6 bases, the J end by 0 bases, with 11 bases between. CDR3 length equals 13 residues. Germline V CDR1 and CDR2: SQVTM, ANQGSEA. Here the CDR3 reads CSVEGRMNTEAFF. In DNA, the CDR3 is TGCAGCGTGGAGGGACGGATGAACACTGAAGCTTTCTTT.

This chain connects TRBV4-1 to TRBJ2-4, with 8 bases aligning to TRBD1. The V gene end was trimmed by 8 bases and the J gene end by 4 bases; junction bases not matched to a gene: 4. The CDR3 runs to 13 residues. CDR1 is MGHRA, CDR2 YSYEKL, per germline. CDR3 protein: CASSRQGKNIQYF. CDR3 DNA: TGCGCCAGCTCCCGACAGGGGAAAAACATTCAGTACTTC.

The V call is TRBV6-5, the J call TRBJ2-7, with 9 bases lining up with TRBD2. The germline V gene has CDR1 MNHEY and CDR2 SVGAGI. The ends lost 0 bases at V and 6 bases at J; junction bases unmatched: 6. This CDR3 is 15 amino acids long. As DNA, the CDR3 is TGTGCCAGCAGTTACTCGGCGGGAGGGCCTCTCGAGCAGTACTTC. Translated, it gives CASSYSAGGPLEQYF.

This rearrangement joins TRBV7-9 to TRBJ1-2; TRBD1 matches at 8 bases. V shed 3 bases and J 0 bases; nucleotides not matched to a gene: 9. The CDR3 sequence is 17 residues long. The germline V gene has CDR1 SEHNR and CDR2 FQNEAQ (reference sequence). As DNA, the CDR3 is TGTGCCAGCAGCTTTGACCTCACAGGGGGAGCTAACTATGGCTACACCTTC. Amino acid sequence: CASSFDLTGGANYGYTF.

This chain uses TRBV11-2 with TRBJ1-2; D possibly corresponds to TRBD1 (5 bases). The CDR3 has 15 amino acids. V was clipped by 5 bases and J by 3 bases, with 16 bases between them. Per germline, CDR1 SGHAT and CDR2 FQNNGV. In nucleotides, the CDR3 is TGTGCCAGCAGCCCCTGGAGTGTCAGGGACTATGGCTACACCTTC. Its protein product is CASSPWSVRDYGYTF.

V is TRBV30 and J is TRBJ2-5, with D unclear. CDR3 length: 11 residues. Germline assignment: CDR1 GTSNPN and CDR2 SVGIG (reference sequence). Trimming took off 2 bases at V and 4 bases at J, with 5 bases between the two ends. The CDR3 bases are TGTGCCTGGAGTCCCCGAGAGACCCAGTACTTC. This translates into CAWSPRETQYF.

With respect to this clone: The junction and the germline gene differ at one end; a read error may be behind it. The chain carries TRBV14 and TRBJ2-5; 10 positions agree with TRBD2. Germline V lookup: CDR1 SGHDN, CDR2 FVKESK. The CDR3 sequence is 13 residues long. This CDR3 reads CASSQGTSGPFDF. The CDR3 DNA sequence: TGTGCCAGCAGCCAAGGGACTAGCGGTCCCTTTGACTTC.

The V gene is TRBV18, the J gene TRBJ1-5; 8 bases align to TRBD1. Germline lookup yields CDR1 KGHSH and CDR2 LQKENI. CDR3 length equals 15 residues. V was clipped by 4 bases and J by 2 bases; unmatched bases: 4. CDR3 nucleotides: TGTGCCAGCTCACTATCAGGGGGCCGCAATCAGCCCCAGCATTTT. This translates into CASSLSGGRNQPQHF.

This chain connects TRBV4-3 to TRBJ2-1; 14 bases fit TRBD2. The germline gives CDR1 LGHNA, CDR2 YSLEER. The CDR3 spans 18 residues. The V and J ends lost 0 bases and 9 bases, in that order; junction bases with no gene match: 10. The CDR3 DNA sequence: TGCGCCAGCAGCCAAGAGTTCGGGACTAGCGGGGGAACGGTTGAGCAGTTCTTC. This encodes CASSQEFGTSGGTVEQFF.

The chain is built from TRBV5-6 and TRBJ2-6; 7 bases match TRBD1. The V segment lost 3 bases and the J segment 0 bases; nucleotides outside the gene matches: 12. This CDR3 contains 19 residues. CDR1 and CDR2 from the germline V gene are SGHDT and YYEEEE. The CDR3 loop reads CASSWGQPRRASGANVLTF. Here the CDR3 DNA reads TGTGCCAGCAGCTGGGGACAGCCCCGTAGGGCCTCTGGGGCCAACGTCCTGACTTTC.

CDR3 coding DNA: TGCGCCAGCAGCTTTGAGGGAGTGAACACTGAAGCTTTCTTT. It encodes CASSFEGVNTEAFF. V gene TRBV5-1 combines with J gene TRBJ1-1, with D unclear. Per the germline V gene, CDR1 is SGHRS and CDR2 is YFSETQ. V was trimmed by 2 bases and J by 0 bases, leaving 8 bases between them. The CDR3 has 14 residues.

V and J are TRBV5-1 and TRBJ1-2; TRBD1 might be the D (5 bases). CDR3 length: 16 amino acids. CDR1 is SGHRS and CDR2 is YFSETQ in the germline V gene. Trimming shortened V by 1 base and J by 5 bases, and 18 bases separated the two germline ends. The CDR3 loop reads CASSLRPRVGEYGYTF. In nucleotides, the CDR3 is TGCGCCAGCAGCTTGAGACCCAGGGTTGGGGAATATGGCTACACCTTC.

The chain employs TRBV28 and TRBJ1-5; 9 bases align to TRBD1. The junction had 9 bases not matched to a gene; V was cut back by 6 bases and J by 6 bases. CDR1 is MDHEN and CDR2 is SYDVKM in the germline V gene. The CDR3 has 15 residues. CDR3 sequence reads: CASRGHGQGLQPQHF. The CDR3 nucleotides read TGTGCCAGCAGGGGCCATGGACAGGGGCTTCAGCCCCAGCATTTT.

V is TRBV4-1 and J is TRBJ1-5, with D unresolved. V lost 4 bases, J lost 2 bases, and 21 bases lay in between. CDR1 and CDR2 from the germline V gene are MGHRA and YSYEKL. CDR3 size: 18 residues. This CDR3 reads CASSPRVGGAFGNQPQHF. The CDR3, as DNA: TGCGCCAGCAGCCCCCGAGTCGGAGGTGCTTTTGGCAATCAGCCCCAGCATTTT.

The chain recombines TRBV7-3 with TRBJ2-5; 8 positions agree with TRBD2. The junction had 7 bases not matched to a gene; V was cut back by 5 bases and J by 5 bases. Germline loops: CDR1 SGHTA, CDR2 FQGTGA. This CDR3 comprises 14 residues. CDR3 coding DNA: TGTGCCAGCAGCCTCAGCGGGAGTGGGGAGACCCAGTACTTC. It is translated as CASSLSGSGETQYF.

The chain has TRBV14 and TRBJ1-1; 7 positions agree with TRBD1. The CDR3 runs to 16 residues. Germline V gene lookup returns CDR1 SGHDN and CDR2 FVKESK. V lost 0 bases, J lost 1 base, and 5 bases stayed unmatched. The CDR3 protein is CASSQDLGQPNTEAFF. CDR3 sequence (DNA): TGTGCCAGCAGCCAAGATTTGGGACAGCCGAACACTGAAGCTTTCTTT.

This chain uses TRBV7-9 with TRBJ1-5, with TRBD1 matching over 7 bases. Germline V gene data show CDR1 as SEHNR and CDR2 as FQNEAQ (reference sequence). The CDR3 is made up of 14 amino acids. The trim removed 5 bases at V and 5 bases at J, leaving 6 bases unmatched. CDR3 region: CASSPDRDHQPQHF. The CDR3 nucleotides read TGTGCCAGCAGCCCCGACAGGGACCATCAGCCCCAGCATTTT.

CDR3 sequence (DNA): TGCGCCAGCAGCTTGGATGCAGGGGTCGGGACTGAAGCTTTCTTT. Its protein is CASSLDAGVGTEAFF. The gene calls are TRBV5-1 and TRBJ1-1; D is possibly TRBD1 (6 bases). Trimming pared 0 bases from V and 5 bases from J, leaving 14 bases between. CDR3 length equals 15 residues. Germline lookup yields CDR1 SGHRS and CDR2 YFSETQ. Full variable domain (outside the CDR3, taken from reference TRBV5-1 and TRBJ1-1): KAGVTQTPRYLIKTRGQQVTLSCSPISGHRSVSWYQQTPGQGLQFLFEYFSETQRNKGNFPGRFSGRQFSNSRSEMNVSTLELGDSALYLCASSLDAGVGTEAFFGQGTRLTVV.

V usage is TRBV30 and J usage is TRBJ1-1; TRBD1 is a possible D gene (6 bases). The V gene's germline CDR1 is GTSNPN and CDR2 SVGIG (reference sequence). The length of the CDR3 is 14 residues. V gave up 3 bases and J gave up 3 bases, with 14 bases separating them. The CDR3 protein is CAWRGDRFDTEAFF. DNA of the CDR3: TGTGCCTGGAGGGGAGACAGGTTCGACACTGAAGCTTTCTTT.

The chain combines TRBV6-5 with TRBJ1-1, with a weak D call TRBD1 (5 bases). Trimming left V 6 bases short and J 3 bases short, with 11 bases between. This CDR3 region has 13 residues. Germline CDR1 MNHEY, CDR2 SVGAGI. The DNA of the CDR3 is TGTGCCAGCAGCCGTGACAGATACACTGAAGCTTTCTTT. It translates to CASSRDRYTEAFF.

The V gene is TRBV5-4, the J gene TRBJ1-5, with D maybe TRBD1 (5 bases). This CDR3 comprises 14 residues. Germline CDR1 is SGHNT and CDR2 is YYREEE (reference sequence). The V and J ends lost 1 base and 4 bases respectively, with 9 bases between them. Written as DNA, the CDR3 is TGTGCCAGCAGCTTGATGGGGGGAAATCAGCCCCAGCATTTT. It is translated as CASSLMGGNQPQHF. Complete variable domain (other parts from reference TRBV5-4 and TRBJ1-5): ETGVTQSPTHLIKTRGQQVTLRCSSQSGHNTVSWYQQALGQGPQFIFQYYREEENGRGNFPPRFSGLQFPNYSSELNVNALELDDSALYLCASSLMGGNQPQHFGDGTRLSIL.

J is TRBJ1-2 and V is TRBV28; possibly TRBD1 for D (6 bases). CDR1 is MDHEN and CDR2 is SYDVKM in the germline V gene. The CDR3 has 15 residues. Between the trimmed V and J ends, which lost 2 bases and 4 bases, there was a span of 14 bases. CDR3 nucleotide sequence: TGTGCCAGCAGTTTAGTAACAAGAGGGGGCTATGGCTACACCTTC. This gives the protein CASSLVTRGGYGYTF.

The chain has TRBV6-1 and TRBJ2-5; possible D gene TRBD2, 5 bases. The CDR3 consists of 15 residues. In germline, CDR1 is MNHNS, CDR2 SASEGT. V was shortened by 1 base and J by 1 base, with 10 bases between the two germline ends. The DNA of the CDR3 is TGTGCCAGCAGTGAAGGGGGAGTTTCCCAAGAGACCCAGTACTTC. Residues: CASSEGGVSQETQYF.

The chain links TRBV14 to TRBJ1-2, with D unresolved. The V gene lost 1 base and the J gene lost 8 bases, with 8 bases spanning the gap. Germline V CDR1 and CDR2: SGHDN, FVKESK. The CDR3 is made up of 12 amino acids. The CDR3 DNA sequence: TGTGCCAGCAGCCAAGGGAGATTGGGCTACACCTTC. It encodes CASSQGRLGYTF.

The chain uses TRBV28 and TRBJ2-7; D uncertain. This CDR3 has 11 amino acids. From germline, CDR1 is MDHEN and CDR2 SYDVKM. The V gene lost 5 bases and the J gene lost 7 bases, with 9 bases spanning the gap. The DNA for the CDR3 is TGTGCCAGCAGTCCCCGCTATGAGCAGTACTTC. This codes for CASSPRYEQYF.

V and J are TRBV11-1 and TRBJ2-5, with D tentatively TRBD2 (5 bases). This CDR3 is built from 15 residues. CDR1 is SGHAT, CDR2 FQDESV, per germline (reference sequence). V lost 1 base and J 4 bases, leaving 13 bases between the germline ends. This chain's CDR3 is CASSLEWAGGETQYF. The CDR3 coding sequence is TGTGCCAGCAGCTTAGAGTGGGCGGGTGGAGAGACCCAGTACTTC.

The chain combines TRBV11-2 with TRBJ2-4; maybe TRBD2 (6 bases). The CDR3 covers 15 residues. Germline loops: CDR1 SGHAT, CDR2 FQNNGV. V was trimmed by 6 bases and J by 3 bases, leaving 15 bases between them. In DNA form, the CDR3 reads TGTGCCAGCAGGGGAGGAGGAGTAGACAAAAACATTCAGTACTTC. As protein: CASRGGGVDKNIQYF.

The rearrangement links TRBV13 to TRBJ2-3; 11 positions agree with TRBD2. Germline CDR1 and CDR2: PRHDT and FYEKMQ (reference sequence). The J segment lost 3 bases and the V segment lost 5 bases, leaving 10 bases of the junction unmatched. CDR3 size: 17 residues. CDR3 residues: CASSPHGASGRTDTQYF. Written as DNA, the CDR3 is TGTGCCAGCAGCCCCCATGGGGCTAGCGGGAGGACAGATACGCAGTATTTT.

The gene calls are TRBV9 and TRBJ1-1; D is uncertain. V gave up 0 bases and J gave up 3 bases, with 12 bases separating them. The CDR3 has 15 residues. The germline gives CDR1 SGDLS, CDR2 YYNGEE. CDR3 residues: CASSVAPQTDTEAFF. CDR3 nucleotide sequence: TGTGCCAGCAGCGTAGCCCCACAGACCGACACTGAAGCTTTCTTT. The full variable domain, completed using reference TRBV9 and TRBJ1-1, is DSGVTQTPKHLITATGQRVTLRCSPRSGDLSVYWYQQSLDQGLQFLIQYYNGEERAKGNILERFSAQQFPDLHSELNLSSLELGDSALYFCASSVAPQTDTEAFFGQGTRLTVV.

This sequence joins TRBV2 and TRBJ2-4; D perhaps matches TRBD2 (5 bases). In germline, CDR1 is SNHLY, CDR2 FYNNEI. Trimming removed 2 bases at V and 0 bases at J, with 8 bases between. CDR3 length: 15 residues. The CDR3 sequence: CASSELALAKNIQYF. DNA for the CDR3: TGTGCCAGCAGTGAACTAGCCCTAGCCAAAAACATTCAGTACTTC.